Listed below are T cell receptor beta chains from one sample, sequenced in a study of regulatory T cells in long-lasting Graves disease. TCRdb reanalysed the multiplex PCR reads using MiXCR and keeps one entry per CDR3 protein. Of roughly 610,000 distinct CDR3 sequences listed, about 15% are singletons. A further study also used this sample, focusing on T cells in Graves' hyperthyroidism and ophthalmopathy.

Material: peripheral blood mononuclear cells (PBMCs), obtained at new diagnosis, from a patient treated with antithyroid drugs. These receptor sequences come from a man between 18 and 29 years old with Graves disease. Both conserved end residues are part of each CDR3. The D gene is left open where the match is weak. The size entry is marked missing in some rows and otherwise reads once, few, many or a size class.

>few|TRBJ2-1|TRBD2|TRBV18
TGTGCCAGCTCACCACCGGGGCTAGCGGGAGGCTACAATGAGCAGTTCTTC
CASSPPGLAGGYNEQFF
>many|TRBJ2-2|TRBD2|TRBV6-1
TGTGCCAGCAGTCTCCGACTAGCGGGAGTCACCGGGGAGCTGTTTTTT
CASSLRLAGVTGELFF
>many|TRBJ1-2|-|TRBV6-2/TRBV6-3
TGTGCCAGCAGTTACGTGAACTATGGCTACACCTTC
CASSYVNYGYTF
>few|TRBJ2-1|-|TRBV6-4
TGTGCCAGCAGTGACGTCCTGGGCGAGCAGTTCTTC
CASSDVLGEQFF
>many|TRBJ1-2|-|TRBV14
TGTGCCAGCAGCCACGGGGGCGCCAACTATGGCTACACCTTC
CASSHGGANYGYTF
>-|TRBJ1-6|-|TRBV27
TGTGCCAGCAGCCTATTACAGGGCTATAATTCACCCCTCCACTTT
CASSLLQGYNSPLHF
>many|TRBJ2-1|-|TRBV20-1
TGCAGTGCTAGCGGCATGCGGGAAGAGTACAATGAGCAGTTCTTC
CSASGMREEYNEQFF
>-|TRBJ2-5|TRBD1|TRBV6-2/TRBV6-3
TGTGCCAGCAGGCAAGGACAGGGTGTTGAGACCCAGTACTTC
CASRQGQGVETQYF
>few|TRBJ2-7|-|TRBV2
TGTGCCAGCAGTGAAACGCGCCGGGCAGCCTTC
CASSETRRAAF
>-|TRBJ2-1|-|TRBV5-1
TGCGCCAGCAGCTTGGCCGGTTCAGGCCCCGCCAATGAGCAGTTCTTC
CASSLAGSGPANEQFF
>few|TRBJ2-1|-|TRBV3-1
TGTGCCAGCAGTCACCGGCCAGGGGCCAATGAGCAGTTCTTC
CASSHRPGANEQFF
>-|TRBJ2-7|TRBD1|TRBV6-1
TGTGCCAGCAGTGAGACAGGGGGTTTCAACGAGCAGTACTTC
CASSETGGFNEQYF
>few|TRBJ2-5|TRBD1|TRBV19
TGTGCCAGTAGTGCTTTCAAGGGGGCTCAGGAGACCCAGTACTTC
CASSAFKGAQETQYF
>many|TRBJ1-2|-|TRBV6-2/TRBV6-3
TGTGCCAGCAGTGACCGGGACTCGATCGGCGGCTACACCTTC
CASSDRDSIGGYTF